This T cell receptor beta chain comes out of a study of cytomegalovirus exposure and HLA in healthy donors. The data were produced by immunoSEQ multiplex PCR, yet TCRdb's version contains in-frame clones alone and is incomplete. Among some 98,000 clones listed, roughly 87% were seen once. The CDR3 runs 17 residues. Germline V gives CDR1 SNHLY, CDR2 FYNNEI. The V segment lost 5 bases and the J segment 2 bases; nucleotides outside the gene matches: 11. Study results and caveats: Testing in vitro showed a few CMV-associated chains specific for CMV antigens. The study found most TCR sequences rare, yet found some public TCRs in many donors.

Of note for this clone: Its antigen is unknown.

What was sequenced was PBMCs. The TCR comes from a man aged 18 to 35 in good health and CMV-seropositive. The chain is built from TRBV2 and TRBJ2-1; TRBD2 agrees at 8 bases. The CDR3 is CASSPTSGSGTYNEQFF. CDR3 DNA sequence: TGTGCCAGCAGTCCCACGAGCGGGAGTGGTACCTACAATGAGCAGTTCTTC.